The rows below give T cell receptor beta chains drawn from one sample of a study of CD8 T cells in ankylosing spondylitis. TCRdb re-derived calls from the 5' RACE reads in MiXCR, one entry per CDR3 protein. Here the sample spans around 480,000 distinct CDR3 sequences, 17% being singletons. Material: blood, either unsorted or a sorted T cell fraction (not recorded which). The receptors shown here come from a male donor with ankylosing spondylitis. The CDR3 runs from the conserved cysteine through the conserved F or W. A D gene is named only where the DNA matches it firmly. The size of a clone is reported for some rows only, either as once, few or many, or as a class for expanded clones.

j_call: TRBJ2-2; v_call: TRBV7-3; d_call: NA; clone_size: few; cdr3_length: 16; cdr3_aa: CASSAAALSNTGELFF; cdr3_nt: TGTGCCAGCAGCGCTGCAGCGCTGTCGAACACCGGGGAGCTGTTTTTT
j_call: TRBJ2-2; v_call: TRBV28; d_call: NA; clone_size: NA; cdr3_length: 13; cdr3_aa: CASSFLTTGELFF; cdr3_nt: TGTGCCAGCAGTTTCCTAACTACCGGGGAGCTGTTTTTT
j_call: TRBJ1-3; v_call: TRBV20-1; d_call: TRBD1; clone_size: few; cdr3_length: 14; cdr3_aa: CSARGTGGGNTIYF; cdr3_nt: TGCAGTGCTAGGGGGACAGGCGGAGGAAACACCATATATTTT
j_call: TRBJ1-2; v_call: TRBV4-3; d_call: TRBD1; clone_size: few; cdr3_length: 16; cdr3_aa: CASSQLSPGGLDGYTF; cdr3_nt: TGCGCCAGCAGCCAACTCTCTCCAGGGGGCCTGGATGGCTACACCTTC
j_call: TRBJ1-2; v_call: TRBV6-5; d_call: NA; clone_size: few; cdr3_length: 14; cdr3_aa: CASSYSTGWSGYTF; cdr3_nt: TGTGCCAGCAGTTACTCTACAGGGTGGAGTGGCTACACCTTC
j_call: TRBJ2-5; v_call: TRBV28; d_call: TRBD2; clone_size: NA; cdr3_length: 19; cdr3_aa: CASSLFSGASGSSEETQYF; cdr3_nt: TGTGCCAGCAGTTTATTCTCTGGGGCTAGCGGGAGTTCGGAAGAGACCCAGTACTTC
j_call: TRBJ1-2; v_call: TRBV4-3; d_call: TRBD1; clone_size: few; cdr3_length: 15; cdr3_aa: CASSQVTGGPYGYTF; cdr3_nt: TGCGCCAGCAGCCAAGTAACAGGGGGGCCCTATGGCTACACCTTC
j_call: TRBJ2-2; v_call: TRBV4-2; d_call: NA; clone_size: few; cdr3_length: 14; cdr3_aa: CASSQEGVSGELFF; cdr3_nt: TGTGCCAGCAGCCAAGAGGGGGTTTCCGGGGAGCTGTTTTTT
j_call: TRBJ2-2; v_call: TRBV12-3/TRBV12-4; d_call: NA; clone_size: NA; cdr3_length: 16; cdr3_aa: CASSLAAGMGTGELFF; cdr3_nt: TGTGCCAGCAGTTTAGCGGCAGGAATGGGCACCGGGGAGCTGTTTTTT
j_call: TRBJ2-1; v_call: TRBV29-1; d_call: NA; clone_size: few; cdr3_length: 14; cdr3_aa: CSFAESPPYNEQFF; cdr3_nt: TGCAGCTTCGCGGAGAGCCCCCCCTACAATGAGCAGTTCTTC
j_call: TRBJ1-5; v_call: TRBV6-1; d_call: NA; clone_size: few; cdr3_length: 13; cdr3_aa: CASSQSRDQPQHF; cdr3_nt: TGTGCCAGCAGTCAATCACGGGACCAGCCCCAGCATTTT